The 21 T cell receptor beta chains listed next were all sequenced from one sample in a study of cytomegalovirus exposure and HLA in healthy donors. PCR amplification relied on 60 Vbeta primers (plus 13 Jbeta primers). Only in-frame clones appear in the TCRdb table, and some are missing; sequencing was by immunoSEQ multiplex PCR. The sample has fewer than 100,000 clones, roughly 80% seen once. The sequenced sample consisted of PBMCs. All receptors come from a man in his 60s in good health and CMV-seropositive.

This chain joins TRBV19 and TRBJ2-3; 11 positions match TRBD2. The trim removed 7 bases at V and 2 bases at J, leaving 8 bases unmatched. Germline values: CDR1 LNHDA, CDR2 SQIVND (reference sequence). This CDR3 is 16 amino acids long. CDR3 DNA: TGTGCCAGTACCAAACTAGCGGGGGCCGCCACAGATACGCAGTATTTT. Protein product: CASTKLAGAATDTQYF. The full variable domain, its missing parts supplied by reference TRBV19 and TRBJ2-3, is DGGITQSPKYLFRKEGQNVTLSCEQNLNHDAMYWYRQDPGQGLRLIYYSQIVNDFQKGDIAEGYSVSREKKESFPLTVTSAQKNPTAFYLCASTKLAGAATDTQYFGPGTRLTVL.

The chain's CDR3 is CASSSQISDRFTDTQYF. For the CDR3, the DNA is TGTGCCAGCAGTTCACAGATCTCGGACAGGTTCACAGATACGCAGTATTTT. The chain has TRBV27 and TRBJ2-3; 7 bases map to TRBD1. The V gene end was trimmed by 4 bases and the J gene end by 2 bases; junction bases not matched to a gene: 12. Germline CDR1 reads MNHEY; CDR2 reads SMNVEV (reference sequence). This CDR3 has 17 amino acids.

CDR3 loop: CASSEQGAKGNTIYF. The CDR3 nucleotides read TGTGCCAGCAGCGAACAGGGGGCTAAGGGAAACACCATATATTTT. The chain has TRBV7-2 and TRBJ1-3; TRBD1 agrees at 9 bases. The CDR3 runs to 15 residues. V trimming: 5 bases; J trimming: 4 bases; junction bases outside the gene matches: 6. Per germline, CDR1 SGHTA and CDR2 FQGNSA.

The chain recombines TRBV6-5 with TRBJ2-5; TRBD2 matches 7 bases. Germline-derived CDR1 and CDR2 are MNHEY and SVGAGI. CDR3 length: 16 residues. The trim removed 0 bases at V and 5 bases at J, leaving 9 bases unmatched. CDR3 residues: CASSYSGRGLGETQYF. The CDR3 DNA reads as TGTGCCAGCAGTTACTCGGGGCGGGGGTTGGGGGAGACCCAGTACTTC.

The chain couples TRBV7-3 to TRBJ2-1; no clear D. Trimming cost V 2 bases and J 2 bases, with 13 bases left between them. The germline gives CDR1 SGHTA, CDR2 FQGTGA. This CDR3 spans 16 amino acids. The chain's CDR3 is CASSLGGAFPYNEQFF. The CDR3 DNA reads as TGTGCCAGCAGCTTAGGCGGAGCCTTTCCCTACAATGAGCAGTTCTTC.

This clone has only a few counts. The J gene is TRBJ1-5, the V gene TRBV5-6; perhaps TRBD1 as D (6 bases). Germline CDR1 SGHDT, CDR2 YYEEEE. The V end lost 0 bases, the J end lost 4 bases, and 17 bases lay between the germline ends. The CDR3 contains 17 residues. CDR3 sequence: CASSLAGGLGRNQPQHF. DNA of the CDR3: TGTGCCAGCAGCTTGGCCGGGGGGCTTGGTAGAAATCAGCCCCAGCATTTT. Based on the CDR3 plus reference TRBV5-6 and TRBJ1-5, the full variable domain is DAGVTQSPTHLIKTRGQQVTLRCSPKSGHDTVSWYQQALGQGPQFIFQYYEEEERQRGNFPDRFSGHQFPNYSSELNVNALLLGDSALYLCASSLAGGLGRNQPQHFGDGTRLSIL.

This chain links TRBV9 with TRBJ2-5, with D possibly matching TRBD2 (7 bases). The CDR3 is made up of 13 amino acids. Germline V gives CDR1 SGDLS, CDR2 YYNGEE. The germline V and J ends were trimmed by 3 bases and 7 bases, with 13 bases remaining between them. CDR3 loop: CASSDTGRGTQYF. The CDR3 bases are TGTGCCAGCAGCGATACAGGGAGGGGGACCCAGTACTTC. The full variable domain, rest sourced from reference TRBV9 and TRBJ2-5, is DSGVTQTPKHLITATGQRVTLRCSPRSGDLSVYWYQQSLDQGLQFLIQYYNGEERAKGNILERFSAQQFPDLHSELNLSSLELGDSALYFCASSDTGRGTQYFGPGTRLLVL.

The gene calls are TRBV2 and TRBJ2-5, with 8 positions matching TRBD2. The CDR3 is 16 residues long. V dropped 1 base and J dropped 1; count of bases not matched to a gene: 5. Germline V gives CDR1 SNHLY, CDR2 FYNNEI. The CDR3 region has the DNA TGTGCCAGCAGTGAAGGGGGACTAGGACCCCAAGAGACCCAGTACTTC. It is translated as CASSEGGLGPQETQYF.

V gene TRBV7-9 combines with J gene TRBJ2-7, with a possible D match to TRBD1 (6 bases). There are 14 residues in the CDR3. The germline V and J ends were trimmed by 4 bases and 3 bases, with 13 bases remaining between them. The germline gives CDR1 SEHNR, CDR2 FQNEAQ (reference sequence). This CDR3 is CASSSPDRVYEQYF. CDR3 bases: TGTGCCAGCAGCTCACCGGACAGAGTCTACGAGCAGTACTTC.

The V gene is TRBV7-3, the J gene TRBJ2-7; a possible D gene is TRBD2 (7 bases). Trimming took off 1 base at V and 5 bases at J, with 12 bases between the two ends. Germline loops: CDR1 SGHTA, CDR2 FQGTGA. The CDR3 is 14 amino acids. CDR3 residues: CASSLRGGPDEQYF. CDR3 DNA: TGTGCCAGCAGCTTAAGGGGGGGCCCTGACGAGCAGTACTTC.

This clone occurred once. This sequence joins TRBV9 and TRBJ1-5, with 9 bases identical to TRBD1. J lost 2 bases, V lost 3 bases, and 3 bases had no gene match. The CDR3 has 15 residues. The germline gives CDR1 SGDLS, CDR2 YYNGEE. CDR3 coding DNA: TGTGCCAGCAGCGCGGGACAGGGCGGCAATCAGCCCCAGCATTTT. It codes for CASSAGQGGNQPQHF. Full variable domain (missing parts from reference TRBV9 and TRBJ1-5): DSGVTQTPKHLITATGQRVTLRCSPRSGDLSVYWYQQSLDQGLQFLIQYYNGEERAKGNILERFSAQQFPDLHSELNLSSLELGDSALYFCASSAGQGGNQPQHFGDGTRLSIL.

This sequence joins TRBV28 and TRBJ2-5, with TRBD1 matching 12 bases. The CDR3 consists of 15 residues. The germline gives CDR1 MDHEN, CDR2 SYDVKM. J gave up 5 bases and V 6 bases, and 7 bases lay outside the gene matches. The CDR3: CASRHRDRGLETQYF. CDR3 in DNA: TGTGCCAGCAGACACCGGGACAGGGGGCTGGAGACCCAGTACTTC.

The chain has TRBV5-1 and TRBJ2-1; TRBD1 aligns across 8 bases. The ends lost 7 bases at V and 0 bases at J; junction bases unmatched: 9. Germline V CDR1 and CDR2: SGHRS, YFSETQ. The CDR3 covers 16 residues. DNA for the CDR3: TGCGCCAGCGGGGACAGGCTAATGAGCTCCTACAATGAGCAGTTCTTC. Its translation: CASGDRLMSSYNEQFF.

This sequence joins TRBV10-3 and TRBJ2-5, with 9 positions matching TRBD2. The CDR3 consists of 15 residues. The V segment lost 2 bases and the J segment 5 bases; nucleotides outside the gene matches: 6. Germline CDR1 ENHRY, CDR2 SYGVKD. The CDR3: CAISEGSGGRETQYF. CDR3 nucleotide sequence: TGTGCCATCAGTGAGGGTAGCGGGGGACGGGAGACCCAGTACTTC.

The chain employs TRBV5-6 and TRBJ2-5; 9 bases fit TRBD1. The CDR3 totals 15 residues. Germline V CDR1 and CDR2: SGHDT, YYEEEE. The trim removed 5 bases at V and 2 bases at J, leaving 7 bases unmatched. The CDR3 region is CASRTGGRYQETQYF. The CDR3 DNA reads as TGTGCCAGCAGAACAGGGGGCCGGTATCAAGAGACCCAGTACTTC.

This clone turned up a few times. The rearrangement links TRBV2 to TRBJ1-2, with 10 bases identical to TRBD1. The germline gives CDR1 SNHLY, CDR2 FYNNEI. V was pared by 8 bases and J by 5 bases, with 2 bases of the junction left unmatched. CDR3 length: 12 residues. The CDR3 nucleotides are TGTGCCAGCGAGGACAGGGGGTATGGCTACACCTTC. It translates to CASEDRGYGYTF.

J is TRBJ2-5 and V is TRBV7-6; 12 nucleotides align to TRBD1. V shed 0 bases, J shed 4 bases, and the junction held 3 bases outside the gene matches. In germline, CDR1 is SGHVS, CDR2 FNYEAQ. The CDR3 totals 16 residues. The CDR3 sequence is CASSLARDRGRETQYF. In DNA, the CDR3 is TGTGCCAGCAGCTTAGCCCGGGACAGGGGGCGAGAGACCCAGTACTTC.

V usage is TRBV30 and J usage is TRBJ1-5, with D maybe TRBD1 (5 bases). Germline V gives CDR1 GTSNPN, CDR2 SVGIG (reference sequence). V lost 8 bases and J 2 bases, leaving 10 bases between the germline ends. This CDR3 is built from 12 residues. The CDR3 DNA reads as TGTGCCGGGGCACAAGGCAATCAGCCCCAGCATTTT. This sequence encodes CAGAQGNQPQHF.

The V and J genes are TRBV28 and TRBJ1-1; tentative D call: TRBD1 (6 bases). The V gene's germline CDR1 is MDHEN and CDR2 SYDVKM. The V gene lost 5 bases and the J gene lost 5 bases, with 12 bases spanning the gap. The CDR3 covers 13 residues. The CDR3 loop reads CASSKQGWTEAFF. In DNA, the CDR3 is TGTGCCAGCAGTAAACAGGGATGGACTGAAGCTTTCTTT. Looking up the rest from reference TRBV28 and TRBJ1-1 gives the full variable domain: DVKVTQSSRYLVKRTGEKVFLECVQDMDHENMFWYRQDPGLGLRLIYFSYDVKMKEKGDIPEGYSVSREKKERFSLILESASTNQTSMYLCASSKQGWTEAFFGQGTRLTVV.

The V gene is TRBV30, the J gene TRBJ2-2, with D possibly being TRBD1 (5 bases). The CDR3 is made up of 14 amino acids. The germline CDR1 and CDR2 sequences are GTSNPN and SVGIG (reference sequence). V was shortened by 2 bases and J by 1 base, with 8 bases between the two germline ends. The CDR3 is CAWSPQGNTGELFF. CDR3 nucleotides: TGTGCCTGGAGTCCGCAGGGGAACACCGGGGAGCTGTTTTTT.

This clone was seen a handful of times. The chain is built from TRBV6-5 and TRBJ1-6, with D uncertain. V lost 2 bases and J 8 bases, leaving 7 bases between the germline ends. Germline assignment: CDR1 MNHEY and CDR2 SVGAGI. The CDR3 spans 13 residues. CDR3 nucleotide sequence: TGTGCCAGCAGTTACGGCCTTTATTCACCCCTCCACTTT. This translates into CASSYGLYSPLHF.